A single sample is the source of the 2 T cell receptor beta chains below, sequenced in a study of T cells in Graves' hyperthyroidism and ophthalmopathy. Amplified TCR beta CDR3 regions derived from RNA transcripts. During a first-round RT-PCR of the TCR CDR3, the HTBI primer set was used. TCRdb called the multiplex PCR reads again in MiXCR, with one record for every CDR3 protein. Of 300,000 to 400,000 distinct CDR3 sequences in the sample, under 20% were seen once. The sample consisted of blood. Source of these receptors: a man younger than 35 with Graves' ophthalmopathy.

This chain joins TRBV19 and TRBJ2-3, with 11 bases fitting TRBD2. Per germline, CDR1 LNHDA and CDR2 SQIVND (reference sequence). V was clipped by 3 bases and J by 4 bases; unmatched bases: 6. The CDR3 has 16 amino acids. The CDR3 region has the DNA TGTGCCAGTAGTATTCTAGCGGGGGGCCCGCCAGATACGCAGTATTTT. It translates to CASSILAGGPPDTQYF.

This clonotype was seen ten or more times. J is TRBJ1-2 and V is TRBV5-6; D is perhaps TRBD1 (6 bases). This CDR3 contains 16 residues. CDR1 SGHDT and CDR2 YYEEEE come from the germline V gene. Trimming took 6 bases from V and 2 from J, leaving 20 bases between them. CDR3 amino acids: CASTPRGGRANYGYTF. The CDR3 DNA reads TGTGCCAGCACCCCTCGCGGGGGCAGGGCCAACTATGGCTACACCTTC.